This TCR beta chain is drawn from a study of PD-1 blockade in mismatch repair-deficient tumors. Background on the study: Enrolled about 2012-2016, patients had progressing, pretreated mismatch repair-deficient cancers of 11 to 13 types.

Concerning this clone itself: The antigen remains unidentified.

The CDR3 runs to 12 residues. The germline gives CDR1 MNHEY, CDR2 SMNVEV (reference sequence). The ends were cut back, 6 bases at V and 6 bases at J, with 9 bases in the middle. Mismatch repair deficiency was confirmed in all patients, by PCR or immunohistochemistry. Sequencing was performed with immunoSEQ multiplex PCR; in TCRdb, only in-frame clones are kept and a portion is missing. Of approximately 40,000 clones detected, about four fifths appear once; the ten largest clones hold over 20%. The study, taken as a whole, reports: Tumor-resident clones, often undetectable pretreatment in blood, expanded then contracted after pembrolizumab.

The sequencing used peripheral blood, collected 4 weeks after starting pembrolizumab. This TCR derives from an adult with mismatch repair-deficient cancer. The chain links TRBV27 to TRBJ2-1, with a tentative D call TRBD2 (6 bases). The CDR3 nucleotides are TGTGCCAGCAGCCTGGGGGGCAATGAGCAGTTCTTC. Translating it yields CASSLGGNEQFF.